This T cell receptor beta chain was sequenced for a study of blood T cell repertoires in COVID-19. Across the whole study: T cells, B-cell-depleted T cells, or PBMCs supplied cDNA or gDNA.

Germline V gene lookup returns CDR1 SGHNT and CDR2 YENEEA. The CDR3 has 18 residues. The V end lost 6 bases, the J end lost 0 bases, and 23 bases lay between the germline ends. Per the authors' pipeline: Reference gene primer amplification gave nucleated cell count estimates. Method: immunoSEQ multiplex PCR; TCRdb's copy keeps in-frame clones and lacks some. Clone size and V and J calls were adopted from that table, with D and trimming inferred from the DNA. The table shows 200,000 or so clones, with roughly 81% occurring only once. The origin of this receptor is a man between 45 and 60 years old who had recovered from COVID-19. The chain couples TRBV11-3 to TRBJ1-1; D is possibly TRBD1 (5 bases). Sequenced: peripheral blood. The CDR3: CASSFKLGAGTMNTEAFF. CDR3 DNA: TGTGCCAGCAGTTTCAAACTCGGGGCAGGGACTATGAACACTGAAGCTTTCTTT.